What follows describes a single T cell receptor (beta chain). What antigen it recognizes has not been identified. No per-base quality is available; no much larger clone lies one base away. For sequencing of the TCRbeta CDR3 region, genomic DNA was extracted from the sorted cells. The immunoSEQ Assay was used to sequence the TCRbeta CDR3 regions. Held by TCRdb, this immuneACCESS table contains in-frame sequences only and omits some clones. Under half of the omission traces to an unresolved V gene where checked; the cause of the rest is unknown. Present in this sample are about 65,000 clones, roughly 84% of which were seen just once. The ten largest clones capture 0.38% of the sample. Patients with a history of autoimmune disease or receiving systemic immunosuppression were excluded from the trial. Peripheral blood for TCR sequencing was drawn from every dose cohort at baseline, at cycle 4 day 1 and at cycle 7 day 1. The samples were drawn from a first-in-human, open-label, multicenter phase I dose-escalation trial of ivuxolimab. Adults with locally advanced or metastatic melanoma, renal cell carcinoma, hepatocellular carcinoma or head and neck squamous cell carcinoma were enrolled in the trial. Before TCR sequencing, CD4+ and CD8+ T cells were separately sorted from peripheral blood.

The CDR3 contains 13 residues, cysteine and phenylalanine counted. Left in the record is the CDR3 DNA by itself, 39 bases read in frame from the first base. A distance of 19 bases separates the germline ends of V and J, which lose 5 bases and 11 bases respectively. CDR1 and CDR2 are read off the germline V gene (reference sequence) as SGHNT and YYREEE. This entry belongs to a study of OX40 agonist ivuxolimab in advanced cancers. With respect to the entire study: Ivuxolimab was an agonistic, fully human IgG2 monoclonal antibody directed against OX40 (CD134), a costimulatory receptor. Intravenous ivuxolimab was administered to patients every 2 weeks at six dose levels: 0.01, 0.1, 0.3, 1.5, 3 and 10 mg/kg. Of the approximately 54 dose-escalation patients, hepatocellular carcinoma was present in approximately 20, melanoma in approximately 15, renal cell carcinoma in 9 and head and neck cancer in 9. The dose-escalation cohort was almost 85% male with a mean age of about 60 years, ranging from roughly 23 to 80. Patients were allowed to have had prior anti-PD-1, anti-PD-L1 or anti-CTLA-4 therapy, and approximately 40% of the dose-escalation patients had been treated with checkpoint inhibitors. Three dose-escalation patients achieved partial responses, one with hepatocellular carcinoma and two with cutaneous melanoma. Peripheral TCRbeta sequencing was intended to test whether TCR sequence diversity was altered and clonal T-cell expansion was caused by ivuxolimab. The monotherapy dose-escalation portion (N ≈ 56 patients) of the phase I ivuxolimab trial is reported in the paper. Study-wide findings and limitations: After ivuxolimab, more expanded clones were found on average in CD8+ T cells than in CD4+ T cells. At doses of 0.1 to 3.0 mg/kg, clonal expansion of both CD4+ and CD8+ blood T cells was observed from baseline to week 6. The antigen specificity of the peripheral T cells that underwent clonal expansion was not determined. In the 0.1-3.0 mg/kg groups, partial responders were among the patients with the lowest normalized peripheral clonal expansion, particularly in CD8+ T cells. Low levels of normalized T-cell clonal expansion were also seen in some patients who did not respond.

The specimen was CD4+ or CD8+ T cells sorted from blood, collected in a trial of the OX40 agonist ivuxolimab. The source of this sequence is an adult with an advanced solid tumor such as melanoma, head and neck, liver or kidney cancer. Here the chain combines TRBV5-4 and TRBJ1-1, and possibly TRBD1, on 5 matching bases. The CDR3: CASRQGGEGDAFF. The bases are TGTGCCAGCAGGCAGGGAGGGGAAGGGGACGCTTTCTTT.